Below, one TCR beta chain is given with its context. The antigen is unknown. These data belong to a study of T cell responses to AZD1222 COVID-19 vaccine. Study background: Doses given second, at about 4 or about 12 weeks, were pooled. Points from the study as a whole: A mostly white British donor set with more females was recruited, and clonal diversity was possibly underestimated. Among AZD1222 vaccinees, only five or six were seropositive at baseline.

V shed 3 bases and J shed 0 bases, with 13 bases lying between them. The CDR3 sequence is 16 residues long. The germline gives CDR1 SGHNT, CDR2 YYREEE (reference sequence). The protocol was immunoSEQ multiplex PCR, while the TCRdb copy is restricted to in-frame clones and leaves out a portion. The sample includes about 150,000 clones, approximately 88% of them seen just once. V gene TRBV5-4 combines with J gene TRBJ1-3; perhaps TRBD1 as D (5 bases). This specimen consisted of peripheral blood, obtained on day 0 of AZD1222 vaccination. This TCR was sampled from an adult in good health. The CDR3 spells CASSSGGYRSGNTIYF. The DNA of the CDR3 is TGTGCCAGCAGCTCCGGGGGGTACCGCTCTGGAAACACCATATATTTT. Based on the CDR3 plus reference TRBV5-4 and TRBJ1-3, the full variable domain is ETGVTQSPTHLIKTRGQQVTLRCSSQSGHNTVSWYQQALGQGPQFIFQYYREEENGRGNFPPRFSGLQFPNYSSELNVNALELDDSALYLCASSSGGYRSGNTIYFGEGSWLTVV.